Described below is a single TCR beta chain sequence and its context. This clone was picked up one time. Its antigen specificity is not known. No base-level quality is on record; no much larger clone is a single base apart. Looking up the germline V gene (reference sequence) yields CDR1 MNHEY and CDR2 SMNVEV. The CDR3 spans 15 residues, from the cysteine through the phenylalanine. Only the CDR3 portion is preserved as DNA: 45 bases, with reading frame beginning at the first base. Ends trimmed: V by 6 bases, J by 4 bases; bases unmatched to a gene: 7. The sample comes from a study of blood T cell repertoires in COVID-19 (TCRdb year 2020). In terms of the full investigation: Samples covering the acute and convalescent phases of COVID-19 were provided by collaborators in the United States, Italy and Spain. The material from the prospective study consisted of cDNA or gDNA derived from T cells, B-cell-depleted T cells, or PBMCs. Deeply sampled blood TCRbeta repertoires from subjects exposed to, actively infected with, or recovered from COVID-19 were included in the dataset. The repertoires were made available in a free public database intended to serve as a resource for research on the immune response to SARS-CoV-2. The samples were drawn from the first 160 participants of the ongoing ImmuneRACE study and from over 950 subjects provided by 6 global collaborators. Nearly every sample came with metadata listing a de-identified subject ID, COVID-19 status, age in years and sex. Where available, HLA class I and class II types were taken from metadata supplied by the sample provider and were not determined by assay-based typing.

TCRbeta CDR3 regions were amplified from genomic DNA using the immunoSEQ Assay, a bias-controlled multiplex PCR. The published analysis was carried out like this. The number of nucleated cells in each sample was estimated from the amplification of reference gene primers within the assay. To quantify the absolute abundance of each unique TCRbeta CDR3 rearrangement, sequence reads were collapsed and filtered. For each sample, productive Simpson clonality was calculated as the square root of Simpson's diversity index over productive rearrangements. Imported from immuneACCESS, the table was reduced by TCRdb to in-frame sequences with V and J called. These copies leave out some clones; in studies compared against another copy, an unresolved V gene accounts for under half, and the cause of the remainder is not known. V, J and clone size were drawn from that table, and D and trimming were deduced from the DNA. The table for this sample lists some 180,000 clones; about 88% of them were counted only once. Roughly 19% of the sample goes to the ten largest clones.

At one collaborating source in Seattle, patients were enrolled during active infection and were followed longitudinally through the course of disease. Collaborating institutions collected whole blood in K2EDTA tubes following their own protocols. For TCRbeta analysis, collaborator samples were shipped as frozen whole blood, as isolated PBMCs, or as DNA extracted from either sample type. The paper as a whole reports these results and caveats: Clinical and demographic metadata were provided uncurated, with the amount varying by source and participant.

This TCR came from a man over 45 with COVID-19, enrolled during active disease. The sample taken for sequencing was peripheral blood. The chain links TRBV27 with TRBJ1-4; the junction holds 8 bases that match TRBD1. The CDR3 region: CASSPRTGFNEKLFF. The bases are TGTGCCAGCAGCCCCAGGACAGGGTTTAATGAAAAACTGTTTTTT.